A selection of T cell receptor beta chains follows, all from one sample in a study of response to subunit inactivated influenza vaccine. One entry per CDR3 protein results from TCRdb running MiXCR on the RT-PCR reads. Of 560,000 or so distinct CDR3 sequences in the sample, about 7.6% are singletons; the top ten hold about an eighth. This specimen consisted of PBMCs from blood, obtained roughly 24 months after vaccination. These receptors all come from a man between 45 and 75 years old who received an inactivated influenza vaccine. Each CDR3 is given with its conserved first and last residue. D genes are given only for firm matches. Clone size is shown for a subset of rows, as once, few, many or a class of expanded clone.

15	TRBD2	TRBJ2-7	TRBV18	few	CASSLGGTREYEQYF	TGTGCCAGCTCACTTGGCGGGACTAGAGAATACGAGCAGTACTTC
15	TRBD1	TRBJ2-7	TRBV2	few	CASISGRGYIHEQYF	TGTGCCAGCATTTCTGGCAGGGGGTACATTCACGAGCAGTACTTC
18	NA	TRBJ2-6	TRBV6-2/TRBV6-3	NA	CASSSPLGSFSGANVLTF	TGTGCCAGCAGTTCTCCCTTGGGGTCCTTCTCTGGGGCCAACGTCCTGACTTTC
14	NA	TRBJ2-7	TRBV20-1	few	CSAREFGRGYEQYF	TGCAGTGCTAGGGAATTCGGCAGGGGCTACGAGCAGTACTTC
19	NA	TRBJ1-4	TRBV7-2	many	CASSLVAGYGTTTNEKLFF	TGTGCCAGCAGCTTAGTCGCAGGGTATGGGACTACAACTAATGAAAAACTGTTTTTT
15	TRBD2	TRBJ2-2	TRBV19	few	CASSAGGANTGELFF	TGTGCCAGTAGCGCGGGAGGGGCGAACACCGGGGAGCTGTTTTTT
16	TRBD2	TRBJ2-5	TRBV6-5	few	CASSYSRGGSRETQYF	TGTGCCAGCAGTTACTCGAGAGGCGGGAGTCGAGAGACCCAGTACTTC
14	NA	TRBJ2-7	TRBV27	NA	CASSFRASSYEQYF	TGTGCCAGCAGTTTTAGGGCCAGCTCCTACGAGCAGTACTTC
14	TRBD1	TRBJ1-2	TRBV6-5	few	CASSYGGQGYGYTF	TGTGCCAGCAGTTACGGGGGACAGGGTTATGGCTACACCTTC
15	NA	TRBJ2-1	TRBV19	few	CASSIGAGFSNEQFF	TGTGCCAGTAGTATCGGGGCGGGATTCAGCAATGAGCAGTTCTTC
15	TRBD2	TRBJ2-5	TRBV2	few	CASSDRAGGQETQYF	TGTGCCAGCAGTGATCGAGCGGGAGGGCAAGAGACCCAGTACTTC
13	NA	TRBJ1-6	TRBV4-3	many	CASSQAQNSPLHF	TGCGCCAGCAGCCAGGCACAGAATTCACCCCTCCACTTT
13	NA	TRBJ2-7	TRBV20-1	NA	CSASPGPPSQQYF	TGCAGTGCTAGTCCCGGGCCCCCGTCCCAGCAGTACTTC
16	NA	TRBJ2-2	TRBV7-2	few	CASRSFGGANTGELFF	TGTGCCAGCAGATCATTCGGCGGAGCGAACACCGGGGAGCTGTTTTTT
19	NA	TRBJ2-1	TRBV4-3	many	CALRQDSYLSRGRSSEQFF	TGCGCTCTGCGCCAAGACTCCTACCTTAGCCGGGGGCGAAGCAGTGAGCAGTTCTTC
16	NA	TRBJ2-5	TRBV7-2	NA	CASTSWDDPPEWTQYF	TGTGCCAGCACCTCCTGGGACGATCCCCCTGAATGGACCCAGTACTTC
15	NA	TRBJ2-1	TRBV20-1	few	CSARATVGNYNEQFF	TGCAGTGCTAGAGCCACGGTGGGAAATTACAATGAGCAGTTCTTC
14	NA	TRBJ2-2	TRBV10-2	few	CASGGSSNTGELFF	TGCGCCAGCGGGGGGTCCTCGAACACCGGGGAGCTGTTTTTT
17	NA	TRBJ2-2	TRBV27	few	CASSFLMGAANTGELFF	TGTGCCAGCAGTTTTCTTATGGGAGCAGCTAACACCGGGGAGCTGTTTTTT
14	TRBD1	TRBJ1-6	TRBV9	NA	CASSATGGSSPLHF	TGTGCCAGCAGCGCAACAGGGGGCTCTTCACCCCTCCACTTT
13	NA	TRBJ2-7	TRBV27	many	CASSLKLSYEQYF	TGTGCCAGCAGTTTGAAGCTCAGCTACGAGCAGTACTTC
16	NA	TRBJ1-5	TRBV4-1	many	CASSQDPERINQPQHF	TGCGCCAGCAGCCAAGATCCGGAAAGGATCAATCAGCCCCAGCATTTT
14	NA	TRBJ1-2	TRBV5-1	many	CASSLDPGLPDFTF	TGCGCCAGCAGCTTGGATCCCGGGCTGCCGGATTTCACCTTC
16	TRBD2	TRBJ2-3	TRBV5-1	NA	CASSLTASGSTDTQYF	TGCGCCAGCAGCTTGACGGCTAGCGGGAGTACAGATACGCAGTATTTT
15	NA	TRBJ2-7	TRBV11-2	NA	CASSLAPSQSYEQYF	TGTGCCAGCAGCTTAGCCCCCTCCCAATCCTACGAGCAGTACTTC
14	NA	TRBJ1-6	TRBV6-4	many	CASSDSAGFSPLHF	TGTGCCAGCAGTGACTCGGCAGGGTTCTCACCCCTCCACTTT
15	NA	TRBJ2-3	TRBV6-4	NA	CASSTRLTRTDTQYF	TGTGCCAGCAGCACCAGGCTTACTAGGACAGATACGCAGTATTTT
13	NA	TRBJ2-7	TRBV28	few	CASSLVRGNEQYF	TGTGCCAGCAGTTTAGTTCGCGGGAACGAGCAGTACTTC
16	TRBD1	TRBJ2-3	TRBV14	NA	CASSQDRGLNTDTQYF	TGTGCCAGCAGCCAAGATAGGGGGCTGAACACAGATACGCAGTATTTT
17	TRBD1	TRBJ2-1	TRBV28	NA	CASSGRQGEGSYNEQFF	TGTGCCAGCAGTGGGCGCCAGGGGGAAGGCTCCTACAATGAGCAGTTCTTC
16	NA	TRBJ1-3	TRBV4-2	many	CASSQDQSQLGNTIYF	TGTGCCAGCAGCCAAGATCAGTCCCAGCTTGGAAACACCATATATTTT
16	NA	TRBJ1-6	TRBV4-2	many	CASSQDQGFVNSPLHF	TGTGCCAGCAGCCAAGATCAAGGGTTCGTTAATTCACCCCTCCACTTT
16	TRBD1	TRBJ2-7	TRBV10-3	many	CAISERTGTGGHEQYF	TGTGCCATCAGTGAGCGCACCGGGACAGGGGGCCACGAGCAGTACTTC
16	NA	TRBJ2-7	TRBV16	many	CASSQSGPGTTYEQYF	TGTGCCAGCAGCCAATCGGGGCCAGGGACCACCTACGAGCAGTACTTC
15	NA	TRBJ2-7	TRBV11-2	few	CASSLDSARTYEQYF	TGTGCCAGCAGCTTAGACTCCGCGAGAACCTACGAGCAGTACTTC
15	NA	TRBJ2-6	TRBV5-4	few	CASRVDPAGANVLTF	TGTGCCAGCAGAGTCGACCCGGCTGGGGCCAACGTCCTGACTTTC
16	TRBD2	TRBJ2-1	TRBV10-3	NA	CAISESGTSGSGEEFF	TGTGCCATCAGTGAGTCAGGGACTAGCGGGAGCGGGGAGGAGTTCTTC
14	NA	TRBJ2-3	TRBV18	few	CASSPGGGRDTQYF	TGTGCCAGCTCACCCGGCGGTGGGCGAGATACGCAGTATTTT
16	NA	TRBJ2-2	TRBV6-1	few	CASSEAGTDDTGELFF	TGTGCCAGCAGTGAAGCGGGGACCGACGACACCGGGGAGCTGTTTTTT
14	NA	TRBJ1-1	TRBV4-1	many	CASSQMVSFSEAFF	TGCGCCAGCAGCCAAATGGTATCGTTTTCTGAAGCTTTCTTT
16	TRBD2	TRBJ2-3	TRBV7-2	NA	CASSPRTSVSSDTQYF	TGTGCCAGCAGCCCCCGGACTAGCGTATCCTCAGATACGCAGTATTTT
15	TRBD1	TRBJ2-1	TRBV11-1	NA	CASSYGQGASNEQFF	TGTGCCAGCAGCTACGGACAGGGGGCCAGCAATGAGCAGTTCTTC
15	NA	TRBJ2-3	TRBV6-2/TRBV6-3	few	CASSFGRWETDTQYF	TGTGCCAGCAGTTTCGGGCGCTGGGAAACAGATACGCAGTATTTT
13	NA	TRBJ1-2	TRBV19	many	CASMGPIVYGYTF	TGTGCCAGTATGGGCCCCATTGTCTATGGCTACACCTTC
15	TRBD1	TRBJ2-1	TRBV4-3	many	CASSPGQGAFNEQFF	TGCGCCAGCAGCCCTGGACAGGGGGCTTTCAATGAGCAGTTCTTC
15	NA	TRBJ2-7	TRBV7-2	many	CASSLEGGGSYEQYF	TGTGCCAGCAGCTTAGAGGGTGGCGGTTCCTACGAGCAGTACTTC
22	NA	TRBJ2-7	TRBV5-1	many	CASSLTLTPGLGRAGRSYEQYF	TGCGCCAGCAGCTTAACGCTGACTCCGGGACTCGGTAGGGCCGGCCGCTCCTACGAGCAGTACTTC
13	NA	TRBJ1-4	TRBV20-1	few	CSALGVMNEKLFF	TGCAGTGCCCTCGGGGTAATGAATGAAAAACTGTTTTTT
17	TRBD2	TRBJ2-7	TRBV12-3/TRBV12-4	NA	CASSFRSGTSGTYEQYF	TGTGCCAGCAGTTTTCGTAGTGGGACTAGCGGAACCTACGAGCAGTACTTC
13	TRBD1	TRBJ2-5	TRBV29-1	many	CSVDRQGQETQYF	TGCAGCGTTGACCGACAGGGACAAGAGACCCAGTACTTC
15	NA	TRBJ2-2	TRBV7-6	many	CASSLVSGNTGELFF	TGTGCCAGCAGCTTAGTTAGCGGGAACACCGGGGAGCTGTTTTTT
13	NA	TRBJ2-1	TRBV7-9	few	CASSSWGVNEQFF	TGTGCCAGCAGCTCCTGGGGTGTCAATGAGCAGTTCTTC
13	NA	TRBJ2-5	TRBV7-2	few	CASSFGEAETQYF	TGTGCCAGCAGCTTCGGGGAGGCGGAGACCCAGTACTTC
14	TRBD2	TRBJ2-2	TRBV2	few	CASSGLAGTGELFF	TGTGCCAGCAGTGGGCTAGCGGGAACCGGGGAGCTGTTTTTT
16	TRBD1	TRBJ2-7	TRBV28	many	CASSLGLGQGNYEQYF	TGTGCCAGCAGTTTAGGCCTCGGACAGGGCAACTACGAGCAGTACTTC